The sequence of this T cell receptor beta chain was determined in a study of shared T cell receptors in the human thymus. Sequencing was performed with immunoSEQ multiplex PCR; in TCRdb, only in-frame clones are kept and a portion is missing. The repertoire holds about 660,000 clones, with more than 75% as singletons. V lost 8 bases to trimming and J lost 4 bases; unmatched junction nucleotides: 16. Germline V lookup: CDR1 SGHAT, CDR2 FQNNGV. The CDR3 is 17 residues long. The data were also submitted as part of a second study, on human thymus T cells. This second study notes: From resections taken during corrective heart surgery, the thymus tissue was obtained. Among thymic and blood repertoires, usage of V and J genes appeared biased.

The material sequenced was thymocytes. The rearrangement uses TRBV11-2 and TRBJ2-5, with 10 bases identical to TRBD2. The clonotype comes from a boy younger than two with a congenital heart defect. For the CDR3, the DNA is TGTGCCAGCGATCCACCCCAGGCTAGCGGGAGTCGAGAGACCCAGTACTTC. Translation gives CASDPPQASGSRETQYF.